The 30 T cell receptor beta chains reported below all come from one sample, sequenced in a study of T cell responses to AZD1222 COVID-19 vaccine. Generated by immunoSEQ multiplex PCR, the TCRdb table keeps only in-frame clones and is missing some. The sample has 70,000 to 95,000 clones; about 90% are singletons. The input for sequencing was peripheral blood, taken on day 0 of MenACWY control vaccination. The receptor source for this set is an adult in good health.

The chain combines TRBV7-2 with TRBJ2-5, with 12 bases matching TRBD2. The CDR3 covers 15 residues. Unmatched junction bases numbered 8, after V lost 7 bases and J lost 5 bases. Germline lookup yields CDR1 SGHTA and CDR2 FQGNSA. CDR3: CASTVTSGGFETQYF. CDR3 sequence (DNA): TGTGCCAGCACCGTGACTAGCGGGGGTTTTGAGACCCAGTACTTC.

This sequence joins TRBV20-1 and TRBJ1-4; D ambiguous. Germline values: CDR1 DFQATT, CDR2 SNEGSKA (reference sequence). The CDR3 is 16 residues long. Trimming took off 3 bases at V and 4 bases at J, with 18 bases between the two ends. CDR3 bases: TGCAGTGCTAGTCTTGCGGGCCCGAGGGTTAATGAAAAACTGTTTTTT. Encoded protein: CSASLAGPRVNEKLFF.

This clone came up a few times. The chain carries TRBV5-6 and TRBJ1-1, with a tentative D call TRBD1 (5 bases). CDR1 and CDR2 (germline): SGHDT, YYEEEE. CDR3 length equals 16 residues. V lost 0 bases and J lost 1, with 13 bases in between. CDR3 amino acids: CASSLAAGLSNTEAFF. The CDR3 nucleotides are TGTGCCAGCAGCTTGGCCGCAGGGCTTTCGAACACTGAAGCTTTCTTT.

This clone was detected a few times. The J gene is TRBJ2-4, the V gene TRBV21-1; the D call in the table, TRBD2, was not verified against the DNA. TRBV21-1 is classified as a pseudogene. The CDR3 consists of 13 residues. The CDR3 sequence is CASGTGGENIQYF. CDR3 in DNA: TGTGCCAGCGGGACCGGGGGAGAAAACATTCAGTACTTC.

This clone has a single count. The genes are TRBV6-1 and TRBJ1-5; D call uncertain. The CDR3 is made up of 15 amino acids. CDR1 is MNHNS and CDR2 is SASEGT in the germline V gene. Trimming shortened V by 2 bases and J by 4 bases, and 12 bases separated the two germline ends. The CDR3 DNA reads TGTGCCAGCAGTGAAACCCCCGGCGGGAATCAGCCCCAGCATTTT. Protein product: CASSETPGGNQPQHF.

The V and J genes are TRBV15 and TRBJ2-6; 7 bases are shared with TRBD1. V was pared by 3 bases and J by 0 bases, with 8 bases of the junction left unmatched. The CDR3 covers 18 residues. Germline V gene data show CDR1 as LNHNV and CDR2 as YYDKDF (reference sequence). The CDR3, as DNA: TGTGCCACCAGCAGGAGGGGGACAGCAAACTCTGGGGCCAACGTCCTGACTTTC. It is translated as CATSRRGTANSGANVLTF.

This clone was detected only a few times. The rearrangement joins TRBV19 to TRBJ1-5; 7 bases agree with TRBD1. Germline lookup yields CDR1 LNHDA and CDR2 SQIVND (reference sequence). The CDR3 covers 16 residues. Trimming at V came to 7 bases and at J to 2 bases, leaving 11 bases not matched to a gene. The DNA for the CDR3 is TGTGCCAGTACAGCACGCACAGGGGTCGGCAATCAGCCCCAGCATTTT. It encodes CASTARTGVGNQPQHF. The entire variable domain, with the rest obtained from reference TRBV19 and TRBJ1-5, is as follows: DGGITQSPKYLFRKEGQNVTLSCEQNLNHDAMYWYRQDPGQGLRLIYYSQIVNDFQKGDIAEGYSVSREKKESFPLTVTSAQKNPTAFYLCASTARTGVGNQPQHFGDGTRLSIL.

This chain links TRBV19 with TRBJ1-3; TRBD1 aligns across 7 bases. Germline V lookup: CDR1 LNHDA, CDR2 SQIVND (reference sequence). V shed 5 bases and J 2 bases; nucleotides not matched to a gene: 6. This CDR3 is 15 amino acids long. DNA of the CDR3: TGTGCCAGTAGTCCCCAGGGGGGGCCTGGAAACACCATATATTTT. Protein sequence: CASSPQGGPGNTIYF.

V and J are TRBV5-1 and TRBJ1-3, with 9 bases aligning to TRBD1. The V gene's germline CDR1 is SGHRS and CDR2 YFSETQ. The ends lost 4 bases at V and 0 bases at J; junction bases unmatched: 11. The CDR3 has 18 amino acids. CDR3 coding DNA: TGCGCCAGCAGCCCCCGACAGGGGGATTCACGCTCTGGAAACACCATATATTTT. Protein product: CASSPRQGDSRSGNTIYF.

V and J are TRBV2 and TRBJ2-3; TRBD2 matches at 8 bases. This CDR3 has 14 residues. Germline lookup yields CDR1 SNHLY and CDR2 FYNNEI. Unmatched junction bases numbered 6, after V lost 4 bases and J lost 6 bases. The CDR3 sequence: CASSGRGGADTQYF. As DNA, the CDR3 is TGTGCCAGCAGTGGACGGGGGGGGGCCGATACGCAGTATTTT.

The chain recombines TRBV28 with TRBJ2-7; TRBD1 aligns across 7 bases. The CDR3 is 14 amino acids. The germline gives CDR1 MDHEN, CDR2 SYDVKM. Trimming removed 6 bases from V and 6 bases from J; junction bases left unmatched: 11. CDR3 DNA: TGTGCCAGCAGAACGACAGGGAAAAGTTGCGAGCAGTACTTC. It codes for CASRTTGKSCEQYF.

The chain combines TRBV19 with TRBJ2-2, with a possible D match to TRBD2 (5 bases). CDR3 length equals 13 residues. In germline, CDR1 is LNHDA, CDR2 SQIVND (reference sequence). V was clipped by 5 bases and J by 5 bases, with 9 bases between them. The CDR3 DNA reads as TGTGCCAGTAGTGCCGGCGGGACCGGGGAGCTGTTTTTT. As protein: CASSAGGTGELFF.

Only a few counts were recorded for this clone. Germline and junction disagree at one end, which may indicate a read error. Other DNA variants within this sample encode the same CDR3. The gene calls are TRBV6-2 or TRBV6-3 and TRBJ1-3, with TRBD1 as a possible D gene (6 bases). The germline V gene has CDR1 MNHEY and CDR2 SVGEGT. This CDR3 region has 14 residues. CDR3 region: CASSSGTPGNTIYF. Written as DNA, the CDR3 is TGTGCCAGCAGCTCCGGGACACCTGGCAACACCATATATTTT.

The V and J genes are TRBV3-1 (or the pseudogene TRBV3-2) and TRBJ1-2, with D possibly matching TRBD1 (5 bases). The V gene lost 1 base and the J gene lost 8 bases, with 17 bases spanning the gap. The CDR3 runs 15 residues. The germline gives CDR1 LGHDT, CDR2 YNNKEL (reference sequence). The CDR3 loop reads CASSQGTLRGYGYTF. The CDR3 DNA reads TGTGCCAGCAGCCAAGGGACACTTAGAGGGTACGGCTACACCTTC.

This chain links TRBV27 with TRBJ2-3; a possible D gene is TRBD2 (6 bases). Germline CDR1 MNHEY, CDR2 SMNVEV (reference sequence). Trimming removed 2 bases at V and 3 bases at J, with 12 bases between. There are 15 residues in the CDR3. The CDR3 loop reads CASSLKSRGTDTQYF. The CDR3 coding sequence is TGTGCCAGCAGTTTAAAGAGCCGGGGGACAGATACGCAGTATTTT.

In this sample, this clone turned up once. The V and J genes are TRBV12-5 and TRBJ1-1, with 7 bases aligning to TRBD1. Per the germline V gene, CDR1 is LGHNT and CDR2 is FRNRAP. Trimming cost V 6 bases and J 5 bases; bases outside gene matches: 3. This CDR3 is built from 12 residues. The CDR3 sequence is CASGRQGTEAFF. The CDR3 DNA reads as TGTGCTAGTGGACGACAGGGTACTGAAGCTTTCTTT.

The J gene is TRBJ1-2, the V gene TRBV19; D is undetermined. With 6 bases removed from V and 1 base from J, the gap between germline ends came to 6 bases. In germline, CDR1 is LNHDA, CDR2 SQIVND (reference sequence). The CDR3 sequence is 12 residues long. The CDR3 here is CASRPGNYGYTF. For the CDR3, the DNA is TGTGCCAGTAGACCGGGTAACTATGGCTACACCTTC. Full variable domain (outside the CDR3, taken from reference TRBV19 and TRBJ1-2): DGGITQSPKYLFRKEGQNVTLSCEQNLNHDAMYWYRQDPGQGLRLIYYSQIVNDFQKGDIAEGYSVSREKKESFPLTVTSAQKNPTAFYLCASRPGNYGYTFGSGTRLTVV.

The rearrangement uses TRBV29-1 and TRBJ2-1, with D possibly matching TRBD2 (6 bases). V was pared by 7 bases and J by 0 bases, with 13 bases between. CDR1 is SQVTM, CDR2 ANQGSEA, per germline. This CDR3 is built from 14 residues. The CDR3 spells CSGLSGVSYNEQFF. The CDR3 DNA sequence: TGCAGCGGCCTTAGCGGCGTCTCCTACAATGAGCAGTTCTTC.

CDR3 DNA sequence: TGTGCCAGCAGCCTGGGACTAGCGGGGGTAAATGAGCAGTTCTTC. Translation: CASSLGLAGVNEQFF. The V gene is TRBV11-3, the J gene TRBJ2-1; 14 bases are shared with TRBD2. V lost 5 bases to trimming and J lost 7 bases; unmatched junction nucleotides: 4. Germline V gene lookup returns CDR1 SGHNT and CDR2 YENEEA. This CDR3 is built from 15 residues.

The CDR3 spells CASSLSATRNTEAFF. CDR3 in DNA: TGTGCCAGCAGCTTAAGTGCCACCCGGAACACTGAAGCTTTCTTT. The V call is TRBV7-2, the J call TRBJ1-1, with D unclear. The germline V gene encodes CDR1 SGHTA and CDR2 FQGNSA. The CDR3 covers 15 residues. V lost 2 bases and J 1 base, leaving 11 bases between the germline ends.

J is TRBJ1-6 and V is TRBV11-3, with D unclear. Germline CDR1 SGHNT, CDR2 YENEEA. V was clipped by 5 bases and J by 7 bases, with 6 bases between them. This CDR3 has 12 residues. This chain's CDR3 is CASSQQNSPLHF. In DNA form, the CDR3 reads TGTGCCAGCAGCCAACAAAATTCACCCCTCCACTTT.

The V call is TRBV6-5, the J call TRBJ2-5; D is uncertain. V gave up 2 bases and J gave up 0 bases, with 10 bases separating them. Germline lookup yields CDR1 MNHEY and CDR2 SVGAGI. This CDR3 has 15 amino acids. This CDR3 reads CASSYDGRYQETQYF. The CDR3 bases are TGTGCCAGCAGTTACGATGGCCGGTACCAAGAGACCCAGTACTTC.

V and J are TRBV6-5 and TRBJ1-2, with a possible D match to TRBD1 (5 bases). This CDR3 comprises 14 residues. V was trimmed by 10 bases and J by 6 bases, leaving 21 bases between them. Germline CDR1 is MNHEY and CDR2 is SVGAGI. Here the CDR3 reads CANFNRQGTDGYTF. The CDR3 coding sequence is TGTGCCAACTTTAACCGTCAGGGTACGGATGGCTACACCTTC.

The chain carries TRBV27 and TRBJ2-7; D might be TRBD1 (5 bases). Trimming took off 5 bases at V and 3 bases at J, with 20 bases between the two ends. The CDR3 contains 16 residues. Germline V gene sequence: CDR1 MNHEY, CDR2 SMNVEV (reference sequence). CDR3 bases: TGTGCCAGCAGTCATAACTCACAGGTCGGATACTACGAGCAGTACTTC. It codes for CASSHNSQVGYYEQYF.

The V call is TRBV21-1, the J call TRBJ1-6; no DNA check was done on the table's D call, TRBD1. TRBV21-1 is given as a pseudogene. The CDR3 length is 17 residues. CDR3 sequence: CASSPLGQLSRNSPLHF. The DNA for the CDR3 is TGTGCCAGCAGCCCTTTGGGACAGTTGTCGAGAAATTCACCCCTCCACTTT.

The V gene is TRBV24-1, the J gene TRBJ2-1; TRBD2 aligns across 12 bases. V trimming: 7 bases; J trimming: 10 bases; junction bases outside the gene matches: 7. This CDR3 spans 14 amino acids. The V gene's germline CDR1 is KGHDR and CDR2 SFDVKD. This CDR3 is CATRTSGGPREQFF. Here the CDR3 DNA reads TGTGCCACCAGGACTAGCGGGGGCCCAAGAGAGCAGTTCTTC.

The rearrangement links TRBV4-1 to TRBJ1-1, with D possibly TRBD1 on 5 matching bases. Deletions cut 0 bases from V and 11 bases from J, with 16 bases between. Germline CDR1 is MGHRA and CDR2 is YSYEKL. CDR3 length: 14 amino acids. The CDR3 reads CASSQEGEIIRAFF. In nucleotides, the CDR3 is TGCGCCAGCAGCCAAGAGGGGGAGATTATACGGGCTTTCTTT.

The CDR3 bases are TGTGCCAGCTGGGGAGCCACGGGAGGGACAGGGCTTTACAATCAGCCCCAGCATTTT. The encoded protein is CASWGATGGTGLYNQPQHF. This chain joins TRBV2 and TRBJ1-5, with TRBD1 matching 9 bases. Germline loops: CDR1 SNHLY, CDR2 FYNNEI. Unmatched junction bases numbered 20, after V lost 8 bases and J lost 3 bases. The CDR3 is made up of 19 amino acids.

CDR3 amino acids: CATQGGVNEKLFF. CDR3 nucleotides: TGTGCCACCCAAGGGGGGGTAAATGAAAAACTGTTTTTT. V is TRBV10-3 and J is TRBJ1-4; possibly TRBD1 for D (6 bases). The V end lost 10 bases, the J end lost 5 bases, and 14 bases lay between the germline ends. The CDR3 extends over 13 amino acids. CDR1 is ENHRY, CDR2 SYGVKD, per germline.

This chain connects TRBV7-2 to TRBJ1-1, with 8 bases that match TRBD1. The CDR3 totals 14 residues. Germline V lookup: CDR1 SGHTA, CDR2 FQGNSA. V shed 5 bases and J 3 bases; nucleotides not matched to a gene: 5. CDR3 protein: CASSRDRIYTEAFF. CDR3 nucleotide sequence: TGTGCCAGCAGCCGGGACAGGATCTACACTGAAGCTTTCTTT.